Listed below are T cell receptor beta chains from one sample, sequenced in a study of STAT5B mutations in CD4+ large granular lymphocyte leukemia. Profiled with immunoSEQ multiplex PCR; TCRdb holds only in-frame clones, not every one. The table has fewer than 50,000 clones, more than 70% seen once. The specimen sequenced was CD4+ T cells from blood buffy coats. The source is a human donor in good health. Each CDR3 is given with its conserved first and last residue. The D gene is left open where the match is weak. Clone size, where shown, is once, few, many, or a class for clones that have expanded.

TRBJ2-3	NA	TRBV12-5	NA	CASGLSQLGDTQYF	TGTGCTAGTGGTTTGAGTCAGCTAGGAGATACGCAGTATTTT
TRBJ1-2	NA	TRBV6-5	few	CASTSPQGNYGYTF	TGTGCCAGCACCTCCCCTCAGGGGAACTATGGCTACACCTTC
TRBJ2-7	NA	TRBV9	NA	CASSVRGGSEGEQYF	TGTGCCAGCAGCGTACGTGGTGGATCTGAGGGCGAGCAGTACTTC
TRBJ2-5	TRBD1	TRBV30	NA	CAWTARGQYQETQYF	TGTGCCTGGACCGCAAGGGGACAGTACCAAGAGACCCAGTACTTC
TRBJ2-1	NA	TRBV7-2	once	CASSLMSEQFF	TGTGCCAGCAGCTTAATGAGTGAGCAGTTCTTC
TRBJ2-3	NA	TRBV7-2	NA	CASSLGRQGTDTQYF	TGTGCCAGCAGCTTAGGGAGACAGGGCACAGATACGCAGTATTTT
TRBJ2-1	TRBD1	TRBV7-3	NA	CASSRFNQGDEQFF	TGTGCCAGCAGCCGATTTAATCAGGGGGATGAGCAGTTCTTC
TRBJ2-5	NA	TRBV5-1	once	CASSGTGTSGETQYF	TGCGCCAGCAGCGGCACGGGGACCTCAGGGGAGACCCAGTACTTC
TRBJ2-1	TRBD1	TRBV19	once	CASTYWTGANEQFF	TGTGCCAGTACCTATTGGACAGGTGCAAATGAGCAGTTCTTC
TRBJ1-4	TRBD1	TRBV9	NA	CASSVGTGDEKLFF	TGTGCCAGCAGCGTAGGGACAGGGGATGAAAAACTGTTTTTT
TRBJ2-3	TRBD1	TRBV5-8	once	CASSTRQGNTDTQYF	TGTGCCAGCAGCACGAGACAGGGGAACACAGATACGCAGTATTTT
TRBJ2-3	TRBD2	TRBV29-1	NA	CSVADVPQTSGGGVDTQYF	TGCAGCGTTGCCGACGTACCCCAGACTAGCGGGGGTGGTGTAGATACGCAGTATTTT
TRBJ2-2	NA	TRBV7-9	NA	CASSRTTTGELFF	TGTGCCAGCAGTCGGACGACCACCGGGGAGCTGTTTTTT
TRBJ2-5	TRBD1	TRBV18	NA	CASSPRTGDTETQYF	TGTGCCAGCTCACCACGAACAGGGGACACAGAGACCCAGTACTTC
TRBJ2-3	NA	TRBV12-2	NA	CASRTRQGLPDTQYF	TGTGCAAGTCGCACCAGACAGGGGCTCCCAGATACGCAGTATTTT
TRBJ2-6	NA	TRBV2	NA	CASSFTSTSGANVLTF	TGTGCCAGCAGTTTTACTAGTACCTCTGGGGCCAACGTCCTGACTTTC
TRBJ2-7	NA	TRBV9	NA	CASSVGGQPYEQYF	TGTGCCAGCAGCGTAGGTGGACAGCCTTACGAGCAGTACTTC
TRBJ2-7	NA	TRBV23-1	NA	CASSRDTSYEQYF	TGCGCCAGCAGTCGAGACACCTCCTACGAGCAGTACTTC
TRBJ1-2	NA	TRBV7-8	NA	CASSLALRTQGYTF	TGTGCCAGCAGCTTAGCGCTACGTACACAGGGCTACACCTTC
TRBJ2-3	TRBD2	TRBV5-1	NA	CASSFLSGGSFSTDTQYF	TGCGCCAGCAGCTTCCTTAGCGGGGGGTCCTTTAGCACAGATACGCAGTATTTT
TRBJ1-5	NA	TRBV19	NA	CASNFRGPQPQHF	TGTGCCAGTAACTTCAGGGGCCCCCAGCCCCAGCATTTT
TRBJ1-1	NA	TRBV7-6	NA	CASSPLINTEAFF	TGTGCCAGCAGTCCCCTGATTAACACTGAAGCTTTCTTT
TRBJ2-2	NA	TRBV29-1	NA	CSVDLGRGGELFF	TGCAGCGTTGATCTGGGCAGAGGCGGGGAGCTGTTTTTT